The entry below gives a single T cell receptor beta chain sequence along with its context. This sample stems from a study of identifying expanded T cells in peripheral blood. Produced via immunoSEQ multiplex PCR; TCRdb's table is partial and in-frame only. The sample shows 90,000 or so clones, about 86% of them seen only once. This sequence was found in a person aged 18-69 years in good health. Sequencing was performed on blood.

The CDR3 DNA follows: TGTGCCAGCAGCTTGGGACGGGCCACCTACGAGCAGTACTTC. Translation: CASSLGRATYEQYF. The gene calls are TRBV5-5 and TRBJ2-7; unclear D gene. This CDR3 has 14 residues. Trimming took 0 bases from V and 2 from J, leaving 9 bases between them. The germline gives CDR1 SGHKS, CDR2 YYEKEE (reference sequence).